A selection of T cell receptor beta chains follows, all from one sample in a study of blood T cell repertoires in COVID-19. Generated by immunoSEQ multiplex PCR, the TCRdb table keeps only in-frame clones and is missing some. The sample holds approximately 200,000 clones, approximately 90% seen once. The sequencing sample was made of PBMCs or T cells enriched from blood (not recorded which). Receptors originate from a man between 18 and 29 years old with acute COVID-19. Both conserved end residues are part of each CDR3. Each record gives: CDR3 length, J gene, V gene, clone size, D gene, CDR3 DNA, CDR3 protein. D genes are given only for firm matches. Not all rows give a size; the values are once, few, many and, for expanded clones, a class.

>17|TRBJ2-3|TRBV24-1|few|TRBD2
TGTGCCACCAGTGACCGTGGACTAGCGGCTAGCACAGATACGCAGTATTTT
CATSDRGLAASTDTQYF
>15|TRBJ1-4|TRBV5-5|.|.
TGTGCCAGCAGCTCAGGCACAGGGTTCGGTGAAAAACTGTTTTTT
CASSSGTGFGEKLFF
>13|TRBJ1-2|TRBV19|.|.
TGTGCCAGTATAGGGGACAATTACTATGGCTACACCTTC
CASIGDNYYGYTF
>14|TRBJ1-5|TRBV6-5|.|TRBD1
TGTGCCAGCAGTCTCCGGACAGGGGATCAGCCCCAGCATTTT
CASSLRTGDQPQHF
>15|TRBJ2-5|TRBV14|.|.
TGTGCCAGCAGCCCTTGGACTCTCAGTACAGAGACCCAGTACTTC
CASSPWTLSTETQYF
>17|TRBJ2-7|TRBV1|.|.
TGCACCAGCAGCCAAGATCCCCCGACTTTACGTGCCTACGAGCAGTACTTC
CTSSQDPPTLRAYEQYF
>11|TRBJ2-1|TRBV27|.|.
TGTGCCAGCAGTTACAACAATGAGCAGTTCTTC
CASSYNNEQFF
>15|TRBJ1-3|TRBV7-9|.|TRBD1
TGTGCCAGCAGCTCTCGTACAGGGGTTGGAAACACCATATATTTT
CASSSRTGVGNTIYF
>14|TRBJ2-2|TRBV27|.|.
TGTGCCAGCAGTTTATCAGGAGTGCCCGGGGAGCTGTTTTTT
CASSLSGVPGELFF
>15|TRBJ2-7|TRBV5-4|.|TRBD2
TGTGCCAGCAGCTTGGGGCTAGCGGGAGGCAACGAGCAGTACTTC
CASSLGLAGGNEQYF
>13|TRBJ2-7|TRBV12-3/TRBV12-4|.|.
TGTGCCAGCAGGTACAACAGCGGCTACGAGCAGTACTTC
CASRYNSGYEQYF
>18|TRBJ2-3|TRBV4-1|.|TRBD1
TGCGCCAGCAGCCAGGGCCCCGGAGGGACAGGGTCGACAGATACGCAGTATTTT
CASSQGPGGTGSTDTQYF
>13|TRBJ2-7|TRBV10-1|once|.
TGCGCCAGCAGTGAGACAGGGACCTACGAGCAGTACTTC
CASSETGTYEQYF
>16|TRBJ1-2|TRBV7-9|.|.
TGTGCCAGCAGCTCGCCGGGGAGCGACGGACGGGGGGGCTACACCTTC
CASSSPGSDGRGGYTF
>13|TRBJ1-1|TRBV6-5|.|.
TGTGCCACTCGACAGGCCATGAACACTGAAGCTTTCTTT
CATRQAMNTEAFF
>13|TRBJ2-3|TRBV5-6|.|.
TGTGCCAGCAGCTCCTCTAGCACAGATACGCAGTATTTT
CASSSSSTDTQYF
>16|TRBJ1-2|TRBV19|once|.
TGTGCCAGTAGTAGAACAGCGACGGGAGCTAACTATGGCTACACCTTC
CASSRTATGANYGYTF
>13|TRBJ1-1|TRBV6-2/TRBV6-3|.|.
TGTGCCAGCAGTTACTCAGGGGGCACTGAAGCTTTCTTT
CASSYSGGTEAFF
>17|TRBJ1-3|TRBV4-1|.|.
TGCGCCAGCAGCCAAGGCGGAGCAGGGGACCGTGGAAACACCATATATTTT
CASSQGGAGDRGNTIYF
>16|TRBJ2-6|TRBV18|.|.
TGTGCCAGCTCACCACCGGGCGTTACTGGGGCCAACGTCCTGACTTTC
CASSPPGVTGANVLTF
>16|TRBJ2-2|TRBV28|.|.
TGTGCCAGCAGTCTGGACTGGAGAGCCAACACCGGGGAGCTGTTTTTT
CASSLDWRANTGELFF
>19|TRBJ2-7|TRBV11-3|once|TRBD2
TGTGCCAGCAGCCCCACCTTCGGACTAGCGGGAGAGAAGGGCTACGAGCAGTACTTC
CASSPTFGLAGEKGYEQYF
>15|TRBJ2-7|TRBV5-1|.|TRBD2
TGCGCCAGCAGCCCCCGGACTAGCGAAACCTACGAGCAGTACTTC
CASSPRTSETYEQYF
>16|TRBJ2-7|TRBV5-4|.|TRBD2
TGTGCCAGCAGCACAAAGACTAGCGGGATTGCCTACGAGCAGTACTTC
CASSTKTSGIAYEQYF
>14|TRBJ2-7|TRBV28|few|TRBD1
TGTGCCAGCAGTTTGGGACAGGTGACCTACGAGCAGTACTTC
CASSLGQVTYEQYF
>16|TRBJ2-1|TRBV9|.|.
TGTGCCTCCTTCGATGGGGAGCGGAGCCCCTACAATGAGCAGTTCTTC
CASFDGERSPYNEQFF
>15|TRBJ2-7|TRBV5-6|.|.
TGTGCCAGCAGCTTGCCGGGACAGCGGGAGTACGAGCAGTACTTC
CASSLPGQREYEQYF